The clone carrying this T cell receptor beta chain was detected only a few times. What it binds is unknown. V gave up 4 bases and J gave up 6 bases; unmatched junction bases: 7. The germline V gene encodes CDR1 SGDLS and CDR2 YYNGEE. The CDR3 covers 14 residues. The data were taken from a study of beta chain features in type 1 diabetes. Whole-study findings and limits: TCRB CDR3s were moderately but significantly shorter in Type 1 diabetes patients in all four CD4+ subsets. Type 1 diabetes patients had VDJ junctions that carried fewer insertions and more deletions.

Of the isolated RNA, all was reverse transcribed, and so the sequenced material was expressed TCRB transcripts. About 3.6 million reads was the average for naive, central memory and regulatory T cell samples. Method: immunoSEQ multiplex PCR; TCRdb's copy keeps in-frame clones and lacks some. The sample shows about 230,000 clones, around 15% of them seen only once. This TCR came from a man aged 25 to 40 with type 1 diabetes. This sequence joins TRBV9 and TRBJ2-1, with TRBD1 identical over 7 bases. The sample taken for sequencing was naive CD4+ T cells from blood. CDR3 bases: TGTGCCAGCAGCTATTCCGGGACAGTCAATGAGCAGTTCTTC. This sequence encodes CASSYSGTVNEQFF.